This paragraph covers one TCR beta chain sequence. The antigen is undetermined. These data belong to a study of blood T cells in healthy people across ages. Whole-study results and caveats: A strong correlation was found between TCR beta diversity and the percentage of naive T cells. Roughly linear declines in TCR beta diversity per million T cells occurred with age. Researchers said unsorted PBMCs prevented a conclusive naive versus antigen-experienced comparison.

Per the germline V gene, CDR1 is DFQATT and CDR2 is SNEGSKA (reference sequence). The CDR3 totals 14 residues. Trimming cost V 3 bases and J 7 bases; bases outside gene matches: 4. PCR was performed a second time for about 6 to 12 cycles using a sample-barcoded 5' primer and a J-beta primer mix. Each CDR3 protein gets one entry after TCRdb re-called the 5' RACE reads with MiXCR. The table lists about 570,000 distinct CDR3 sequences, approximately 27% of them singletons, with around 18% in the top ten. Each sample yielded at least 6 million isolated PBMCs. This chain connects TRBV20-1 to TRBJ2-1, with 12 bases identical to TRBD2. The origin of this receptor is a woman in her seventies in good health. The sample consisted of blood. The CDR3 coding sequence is TGCAGTGCTAGCCCTCTAGCGGGGGGGAATGAGCAGTTCTTC. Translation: CSASPLAGGNEQFF.